These 8 T cell receptor beta chains were all obtained from the same sample, sequenced in a study of cytomegalovirus exposure and HLA in healthy donors (dated by TCRdb to 2015 to 2018). To prepare the library, the immunoSEQ multiplex PCR assay was applied. A mixture of 60 forward primers for TCR Vbeta segments and 13 reverse primers for TCR Jbeta segments was used in the multiplex PCR. Entries here come from immuneACCESS through TCRdb and include only in-frame sequences with V and J called. Some clones fail to appear in such tables; in the studies checked, an unresolved V gene covers under half of the shortfall, and the cause of the remainder is unknown. The table for this sample lists 90,000 to 120,000 clones; more than 65% of them were counted only once. Under 5% of the sample comes from the top ten. What was sequenced was PBMCs. These receptors all come from a male donor in good health and CMV-seronegative.

The chain combines TRBV6-4 with TRBJ2-3; 10 bases are a match to TRBD1. The CDR3 is 14 residues long. The germline CDR1 and CDR2 sequences are MRHNA and SNTAGT. V lost 2 bases to trimming and J lost 4 bases; unmatched junction nucleotides: 0. DNA of the CDR3: TGTGCCAGCAGTGACGGACAGGGGGCAGATACGCAGTATTTT. It specifies CASSDGQGADTQYF.

This chain links TRBV18 with TRBJ2-7; 7 bases fit TRBD1. In germline, CDR1 is KGHSH, CDR2 LQKENI. The CDR3 consists of 14 residues. The J segment lost 5 bases and the V segment lost 3 bases, leaving 7 bases of the junction unmatched. CDR3 sequence: CASSPDRAANEQYF. In DNA form, the CDR3 reads TGTGCCAGCTCACCCGACAGGGCGGCGAACGAGCAGTACTTC.

This clone appeared a single time. The CDR3 bases are TGTGCCTGGAGTGCCGGGGGGGATCAGCCCCAGCATTTT. Its translation: CAWSAGGDQPQHF. This chain connects TRBV30 to TRBJ1-5; a possible D gene is TRBD1 (5 bases). This CDR3 has 13 amino acids. V gave up 1 base and J gave up 5 bases, with 9 bases separating them. CDR1 and CDR2 from the germline V gene are GTSNPN and SVGIG (reference sequence).

This chain uses TRBV6-4 with TRBJ1-1; D uncertain. Germline-derived CDR1 and CDR2 are MRHNA and SNTAGT. The CDR3 runs 14 residues. V was clipped by 8 bases and J by 1 base, with 14 bases between them. CDR3 protein: CASQSEGGNTEAFF. The CDR3, as DNA: TGTGCCAGCCAGTCAGAGGGCGGGAACACTGAAGCTTTCTTT.

This chain uses TRBV30 with TRBJ1-4, with TRBD1 matching 8 bases. V gave up 1 base and J gave up 8 bases; unmatched junction bases: 6. The CDR3 spans 14 residues. Germline CDR1 and CDR2: GTSNPN and SVGIG (reference sequence). The CDR3 nucleotides are TGTGCCTGGAGTGCCGGGACAGGTCGAGAAAAACTGTTTTTT. Its translation is CAWSAGTGREKLFF.

The J gene is TRBJ1-2, the V gene TRBV25-1; D uncertain. The V end lost 5 bases, the J end lost 5 bases, and 15 bases lay between the germline ends. The V gene's germline CDR1 is MGHDK and CDR2 SYGVNS. The CDR3 contains 14 residues. CDR3 DNA sequence: TGTGCCAGCAGTCCAGATCCCAGGTATTATGGCTACACCTTC. The encoded protein is CASSPDPRYYGYTF.

The chain carries TRBV7-2 and TRBJ1-2, with D uncertain. Germline CDR1 reads SGHTA; CDR2 reads FQGNSA. There are 16 residues in the CDR3. V gave up 0 bases and J gave up 2 bases, with 13 bases separating them. CDR3 protein: CASSLAPGGDNYGYTF. The CDR3 DNA follows: TGTGCCAGCAGCTTAGCGCCCGGCGGAGACAACTATGGCTACACCTTC.

The V gene is TRBV6-1, the J gene TRBJ2-7, with D possibly TRBD2 on 5 matching bases. Looked up from germline, CDR1 is MNHNS and CDR2 is SASEGT. Trimming stripped 6 bases from V and 2 bases from J, with 17 bases between. The CDR3 spans 15 residues. CDR3 sequence reads: CASSPLLEDPYEQYF. CDR3 coding DNA: TGTGCCAGCAGCCCCTTATTGGAGGACCCCTACGAGCAGTACTTC.